One and the same sample provided the 4 T cell receptor beta chains below, sequenced in a study of blood T cell repertoires in COVID-19. TCRdb's table, derived via immunoSEQ multiplex PCR, lists solely in-frame clones and lacks some. The data show some 180,000 clones, 85% to 90% seen once. Sequencing was performed on PBMCs or T cells enriched from blood (not recorded which). The source is a man aged 40-49 years who had recovered from COVID-19.

V is TRBV11-2 and J is TRBJ1-1, with 9 bases that match TRBD1. From germline, CDR1 is SGHAT and CDR2 FQNNGV. The CDR3 length is 16 residues. With V trimmed by 3 bases and J by 0 bases, 5 bases remained unmatched. The CDR3 region has the DNA TGTGCCAGCAGCTTCGGGACAGGGAACATGAACACTGAAGCTTTCTTT. Translated: CASSFGTGNMNTEAFF.

This clone has at least ten counts. The V and J genes are TRBV4-1 and TRBJ2-5; D might be TRBD1 (6 bases). The CDR3 runs 18 residues. CDR1 is MGHRA and CDR2 is YSYEKL in the germline V gene. The germline V and J ends were trimmed by 0 bases and 0 bases, with 17 bases remaining between them. DNA of the CDR3: TGCGCCAGCAGCCAAGATATTAGGAGGCAGGGGTACCAAGAGACCCAGTACTTC. Protein sequence: CASSQDIRRQGYQETQYF.

This rearrangement joins TRBV7-2 to TRBJ1-2, with a tentative D call TRBD1 (5 bases). CDR3 length: 15 amino acids. V dropped 4 bases and J dropped 4 bases, with 16 bases sitting between them. Germline lookup yields CDR1 SGHTA and CDR2 FQGNSA. The CDR3 reads CASSSPFLQAYGYTF. The CDR3 DNA sequence: TGTGCCAGCAGCTCGCCATTCTTACAGGCCTATGGCTACACCTTC. The full variable domain, completed using reference TRBV7-2 and TRBJ1-2, is GAGVSQSPSNKVTEKGKDVELRCDPISGHTALYWYRQSLGQGLEFLIYFQGNSAPDKSGLPSDRFSAERTGGSVSTLTIQRTQQEDSAVYLCASSSPFLQAYGYTFGSGTRLTVV.

This clone showed up just once. The rearrangement uses TRBV2 and TRBJ1-1; 8 bases fit TRBD1. Germline V gene sequence: CDR1 SNHLY, CDR2 FYNNEI. The CDR3 contains 14 residues. The V and J ends lost 6 bases and 3 bases, in that order; junction bases with no gene match: 6. As DNA, the CDR3 is TGTGCCAGCAGCGTGACAGGGGAGGACACTGAAGCTTTCTTT. Encoded protein: CASSVTGEDTEAFF.